These 13 T cell receptor beta chains were sequenced from one sample in a study of T cell responses to AZD1222 COVID-19 vaccine. The protocol was immunoSEQ multiplex PCR, while the TCRdb copy is restricted to in-frame clones and leaves out a portion. This sample has 100,000 to 140,000 clones, with just over 90% found just once. The source was peripheral blood, collected 28 days after the second AZD1222 dose. Receptor source: an adult who received the AZD1222 COVID-19 vaccine.

This clone was counted a single time. The genes are TRBV7-8 and TRBJ1-1; D is unclear. V was shortened by 4 bases and J by 2 bases, with 14 bases between the two germline ends. The CDR3 is made up of 15 amino acids. Looked up from germline, CDR1 is SGHVS and CDR2 is FQNEAQ. DNA of the CDR3: TGTGCCAGCAGCTCAAGACGGACTAAAAACACTGAAGCTTTCTTT. This codes for CASSSRRTKNTEAFF.

This clone was observed a handful of times. Other DNA sequences of this sample code for an identical CDR3. The CDR3 sequence: CASSLEGTGELFF. As DNA, the CDR3 is TGCGCCAGCAGCTTGGAAGGTACCGGGGAGCTGTTTTTT. V is TRBV5-1 and J is TRBJ2-2; D not certain. Trimming left V 0 bases short and J 5 bases short, with 5 bases between. The CDR3 spans 13 residues. The germline CDR1 and CDR2 sequences are SGHRS and YFSETQ. Complete variable domain (other parts from reference TRBV5-1 and TRBJ2-2): KAGVTQTPRYLIKTRGQQVTLSCSPISGHRSVSWYQQTPGQGLQFLFEYFSETQRNKGNFPGRFSGRQFSNSRSEMNVSTLELGDSALYLCASSLEGTGELFFGEGSRLTVL.

This clone has a single count. The chain is built from TRBV4-1 and TRBJ2-3, with D possibly TRBD2 on 5 matching bases. V lost 0 bases, J lost 2 bases, and 9 bases lay in between. The V gene's germline CDR1 is MGHRA and CDR2 YSYEKL. The CDR3 totals 15 residues. CDR3 DNA sequence: TGCGCCAGCAGCCAAGAAGGTAGCGCCACAGATACGCAGTATTTT. Amino acids: CASSQEGSATDTQYF.

The chain joins TRBV5-1 to TRBJ2-4; D perhaps matches TRBD2 (6 bases). V was trimmed by 3 bases and J by 9 bases, leaving 13 bases between them. Germline V gene data show CDR1 as SGHRS and CDR2 as YFSETQ. The CDR3 spans 13 residues. The CDR3 nucleotides are TGCGCCAGCAGCTCGGACGGAGGGACCATTCAGTACTTC. It specifies CASSSDGGTIQYF.

J is TRBJ1-2 and V is TRBV4-1; TRBD1 matches at 7 bases. The V and J ends lost 1 base and 2 bases, in that order; junction bases with no gene match: 10. The CDR3 has 17 residues. The germline gives CDR1 MGHRA, CDR2 YSYEKL. CDR3 DNA: TGCGCCAGCAGCCAAGGTGAAGGGGGCCGGTTGAACTATGGCTACACCTTC. Amino acid sequence: CASSQGEGGRLNYGYTF.

Regarding this clone: One end of the junction is discordant with germline, which a read error may explain. V is TRBV7-7 and J is TRBJ2-2, with D perhaps TRBD1 or TRBD2 (6 bases each). This CDR3 spans 16 amino acids. Per the germline V gene, CDR1 is SSHAT and CDR2 is FNYEAQ (reference sequence). The CDR3 coding sequence is TGTGCTAGCAGCTTAGAAGGGGGGAAAGGCACCGGGGAGCTGTTTTTT. Amino acids: CASSLEGGKGTGELFF. Based on the CDR3 plus reference TRBV7-7 and TRBJ2-2, the full variable domain is GAGVSQSPRYKVTKRGQDVTLRCDPISSHATLYWYQQALGQGPEFLTYFNYEAQPDKSGLPSDRFSAERPEGSISTLTIQRTEQRDSAMYRCASSLEGGKGTGELFFGEGSRLTVL.

The genes are TRBV10-3 and TRBJ1-5; D is perhaps TRBD1 (6 bases). The V and J ends lost 0 bases and 4 bases respectively, with 13 bases between them. CDR1 and CDR2 (germline): ENHRY, SYGVKD. The CDR3 is 16 residues long. CDR3 DNA sequence: TGTGCCATCAGTGAGTCAAAGGGGGGAAGGAATCAGCCCCAGCATTTT. It yields the protein CAISESKGGRNQPQHF.

V and J are TRBV9 and TRBJ2-1; TRBD2 matches at 11 bases. Germline V gives CDR1 SGDLS, CDR2 YYNGEE. V lost 4 bases and J lost 0; bases outside the gene matches: 3. This CDR3 is built from 16 residues. CDR3 DNA sequence: TGTGCCAGCAGCCATACTAGCGGGAGCTCCTACAATGAGCAGTTCTTC. Its protein product is CASSHTSGSSYNEQFF.

The rearrangement links TRBV7-6 to TRBJ1-5; D is uncertain. CDR3 length equals 13 residues. The ends were cut back, 4 bases at V and 7 bases at J, with 11 bases in the middle. Germline lookup yields CDR1 SGHVS and CDR2 FNYEAQ. Here the CDR3 reads CASSSGGVQPQHF. DNA for the CDR3: TGTGCCAGCAGCTCCGGCGGGGTGCAGCCCCAGCATTTT.

The CDR3 protein is CASSQVVGSSGSPLHF. The CDR3 nucleotides read TGCGCCAGCAGCCAAGTGGTGGGATCATCGGGTTCACCCCTCCACTTT. V usage is TRBV4-1 and J usage is TRBJ1-6; no definite D call. CDR3 length equals 16 residues. In germline, CDR1 is MGHRA, CDR2 YSYEKL. V lost 1 base and J 9 bases, leaving 16 bases between the germline ends.

The chain uses TRBV11-1 and TRBJ1-4; 7 nucleotides match TRBD1. Germline V gene sequence: CDR1 SGHAT, CDR2 FQDESV (reference sequence). The trim removed 3 bases at V and 3 bases at J, leaving 1 base unmatched. The CDR3 length is 14 residues. Here the CDR3 DNA reads TGTGCCAGCAGCTTTGGGACAGCTAATGAAAAACTGTTTTTT. Translated: CASSFGTANEKLFF.

The chain couples TRBV18 to TRBJ1-6; a possible D gene is TRBD1 (6 bases). Germline CDR1 KGHSH, CDR2 LQKENI. This CDR3 is built from 15 residues. V shed 6 bases and J shed 5 bases, with 14 bases lying between them. CDR3 in DNA: TGTGCCAGCTCGCCTCGACAGGTAGATAATTCACCCCTCCACTTT. It yields the protein CASSPRQVDNSPLHF.

The chain carries TRBV2 and TRBJ1-1; D not certain. Trimming stripped 4 bases from V and 1 base from J, with 7 bases between. The CDR3 runs 13 residues. CDR1 and CDR2 from the germline V gene are SNHLY and FYNNEI. The CDR3 nucleotides read TGTGCCAGCAGTGGACAATGGAACACTGAAGCTTTCTTT. It specifies CASSGQWNTEAFF.